The 32 T cell receptor beta chains presented below share a single source sample, sequenced in a study of a mutant IDH1 vaccine in newly diagnosed glioma. Clones were read by immunoSEQ multiplex PCR, and TCRdb kept only the in-frame ones, dropping some. The sample contains about 32,000 clones, over 75% of which appear only once. Specified time point: baseline, week 1 (first vaccination visit). Indicated treatment: pre-vaccination baseline after standard-of-care therapy. The sequencing here drew on PBMCs, taken from a glioma patient treated with radiotherapy, temozolomide or both. The receptors were gathered from a man aged 25 to 45 with glioma.

V is TRBV9 and J is TRBJ2-3; 7 nucleotides line up with TRBD1. The length of the CDR3 is 15 residues. CDR1 is SGDLS, CDR2 YYNGEE, per germline. V trimming: 5 bases; J trimming: 4 bases; junction bases outside the gene matches: 10. The CDR3 bases are TGTGCCAGCAGTTTGACAGGGTTGGTTGCAGATACGCAGTATTTT. Translated, it gives CASSLTGLVADTQYF.

The chain has TRBV30 and TRBJ2-7; TRBD1 matches 9 bases. Per germline, CDR1 GTSNPN and CDR2 SVGIG (reference sequence). This CDR3 is built from 15 residues. Trimming at V came to 3 bases and at J to 1 base, leaving 7 bases not matched to a gene. The CDR3 is CAWSPPGQGSYEQYF. CDR3 nucleotide sequence: TGTGCCTGGAGCCCGCCGGGACAGGGATCCTACGAGCAGTACTTC.

The chain recombines TRBV30 with TRBJ2-5; D is perhaps TRBD1 (5 bases). The CDR3 runs to 12 residues. Germline V gene sequence: CDR1 GTSNPN, CDR2 SVGIG (reference sequence). V was pared by 5 bases and J by 4 bases, with 11 bases between. The CDR3 reads CAWEGDSETQYF. CDR3 DNA sequence: TGTGCCTGGGAAGGGGATTCAGAGACCCAGTACTTC.

V usage is TRBV2 and J usage is TRBJ1-5; D gene unclear. This CDR3 spans 15 amino acids. Trimming shortened V by 2 bases and J by 7 bases, and 15 bases separated the two germline ends. Germline V CDR1 and CDR2: SNHLY, FYNNEI. As DNA, the CDR3 is TGTGCCAGCAGTGAAATGTCAGGATGGAAACAGCCCCAGCATTTT. Amino acids: CASSEMSGWKQPQHF.

The chain carries TRBV5-1 and TRBJ1-1, with TRBD1 matching over 8 bases. J gave up 1 base and V 4 bases, and 9 bases lay outside the gene matches. Looked up from germline, CDR1 is SGHRS and CDR2 is YFSETQ. This CDR3 comprises 16 residues. As DNA, the CDR3 is TGCGCCAGCAGCCCACTCTCCGGGACAGGGAACACTGAAGCTTTCTTT. This encodes CASSPLSGTGNTEAFF.

This chain joins TRBV27 and TRBJ2-3, with TRBD1 matching over 8 bases. J gave up 5 bases and V 8 bases, and 6 bases lay outside the gene matches. Per germline, CDR1 MNHEY and CDR2 SMNVEV (reference sequence). The CDR3 loop spans 13 amino acids. The CDR3 nucleotides are TGTGCCAGCGGACAGGGACTCGGAGATACGCAGTATTTT. Its protein is CASGQGLGDTQYF.

The V call is TRBV2, the J call TRBJ1-2; D gene unclear. This CDR3 is 13 amino acids long. V lost 0 bases and J 5 bases, leaving 7 bases between the germline ends. Germline V gene sequence: CDR1 SNHLY, CDR2 FYNNEI. The DNA of the CDR3 is TGTGCCAGCAGTGAAGCGCAGACGTATGGCTACACCTTC. Translating it yields CASSEAQTYGYTF. Full variable domain (rest looked up from reference TRBV2 and TRBJ1-2): EPEVTQTPSHQVTQMGQEVILRCVPISNHLYFYWYRQILGQKVEFLVSFYNNEISEKSEIFDDQFSVERPDGSNFTLKIRSTKLEDSAMYFCASSEAQTYGYTFGSGTRLTVV.

The rearrangement links TRBV15 to TRBJ1-4, with D unclear. CDR3 length: 14 amino acids. The V end was cut by 1 base, the J end by 5 bases, with 8 bases between. CDR1 is LNHNV, CDR2 YYDKDF, per germline (reference sequence). CDR3 residues: CATSRGAVNEKLFF. For the CDR3, the DNA is TGTGCCACCAGCAGAGGTGCCGTCAATGAAAAACTGTTTTTT.

This clone was found a few times. V and J are TRBV27 and TRBJ1-4; D perhaps matches TRBD1 (6 bases). This CDR3 has 14 amino acids. Germline-derived CDR1 and CDR2 are MNHEY and SMNVEV (reference sequence). Trimming removed 3 bases from V and 7 bases from J, with 12 bases in between. The CDR3 loop reads CASSLGRGFEKLFF. The CDR3 bases are TGTGCCAGCAGTTTGGGCAGGGGTTTTGAAAAACTGTTTTTT.

The chain recombines TRBV6-1 with TRBJ2-5, with 9 bases aligning to TRBD1. The CDR3 runs 15 residues. Germline loops: CDR1 MNHNS, CDR2 SASEGT. The trim removed 3 bases at V and 5 bases at J, leaving 7 bases unmatched. The CDR3 bases are TGTGCCAGCAGTGACAGAACAGGGGGCCGTGAGACCCAGTACTTC. Translation: CASSDRTGGRETQYF.

The count of this clone is one. The chain couples TRBV11-3 to TRBJ2-5, with D unresolved. Germline V gene data show CDR1 as SGHNT and CDR2 as YENEEA. The V end lost 0 bases, the J end lost 5 bases, and 16 bases lay between the germline ends. The CDR3 length is 16 residues. CDR3 sequence: CASSLDHGQPGETQYF. CDR3 bases: TGTGCCAGCAGCTTAGATCACGGGCAGCCCGGGGAGACCCAGTACTTC.

This rearrangement joins TRBV7-2 to TRBJ2-3; no reliable D call. V was trimmed by 6 bases and J by 8 bases, leaving 15 bases between them. The CDR3 consists of 13 residues. The germline V gene encodes CDR1 SGHTA and CDR2 FQGNSA. CDR3 in amino acids: CASRSGLSGTQYF. The CDR3 region has the DNA TGTGCCAGCAGATCCGGGCTCTCGGGTACGCAGTATTTT.

The chain uses TRBV6-1 and TRBJ1-3, with unresolved D. V dropped 1 base and J dropped 0 bases, with 7 bases sitting between them. The CDR3 has 15 residues. The germline CDR1 and CDR2 sequences are MNHNS and SASEGT. The CDR3 nucleotides are TGTGCCAGCAGTGAAGAGCAGAGCTCTGGAAACACCATATATTTT. Translating gives CASSEEQSSGNTIYF.

The chain combines TRBV7-9 with TRBJ1-4, with 11 nucleotides matching TRBD1. The germline gives CDR1 SEHNR, CDR2 FQNEAQ (reference sequence). The CDR3 has 14 residues. J was trimmed by 8 bases and V by 6 bases; bases with no gene match: 5. CDR3 sequence (DNA): TGTGCCAGCAGTCCCGGGACAGGGGGGGAAAAACTGTTTTTT. Translation gives CASSPGTGGEKLFF. Full variable domain (rest looked up from reference TRBV7-9 and TRBJ1-4): DTGVSQNPRHKITKRGQNVTFRCDPISEHNRLYWYRQTLGQGPEFLTYFQNEAQLEKSRLLSDRFSAERPKGSFSTLEIQRTEQGDSAMYLCASSPGTGGEKLFFGSGTQLSVL.

The chain couples TRBV27 to TRBJ2-1, with TRBD1 identical over 7 bases. The junction had 12 bases not matched to a gene; V was cut back by 3 bases and J by 1 base. Germline V gene sequence: CDR1 MNHEY, CDR2 SMNVEV (reference sequence). The CDR3 loop spans 18 amino acids. The CDR3 bases are TGTGCCAGCAGTTTTTATAGTTCGACAGGGAGATCCTACAATGAGCAGTTCTTC. Translation: CASSFYSSTGRSYNEQFF.

The V call is TRBV11-3, the J call TRBJ2-2; 8 bases line up with TRBD2. V shed 5 bases, J shed 3 bases, and the junction held 5 bases outside the gene matches. Per germline, CDR1 SGHNT and CDR2 YENEEA. The CDR3 has 15 amino acids. CDR3 DNA sequence: TGTGCCAGCAGCCGGGGGGGAGCAGACACCGGGGAGCTGTTTTTT. Its translation: CASSRGGADTGELFF.

The chain employs TRBV6-4 and TRBJ1-2; D call uncertain. This CDR3 comprises 15 residues. The germline CDR1 and CDR2 sequences are MRHNA and SNTAGT. V was pared by 6 bases and J by 2 bases, with 16 bases between. CDR3 DNA sequence: TGTGCCAGCAGCCTTGGACGCAAACCCAACTATGGCTACACCTTC. Its protein product is CASSLGRKPNYGYTF.

V usage is TRBV5-1 and J usage is TRBJ2-1, with TRBD2 identical over 7 bases. Germline V CDR1 and CDR2: SGHRS, YFSETQ. The V gene end was trimmed by 1 base and the J gene end by 3 bases; junction bases not matched to a gene: 7. The CDR3 has 16 amino acids. The CDR3 protein is CASSLPGGTIYNEQFF. CDR3 bases: TGCGCCAGCAGCTTGCCCGGGGGGACTATCTACAATGAGCAGTTCTTC.

In nucleotides, the CDR3 is TGTGCCAGCAGCGTAGGATTAGCGGGTCTTTACTCCTACGAGCAGTACTTC. Protein: CASSVGLAGLYSYEQYF. This chain uses TRBV9 with TRBJ2-7, with 7 bases identical to TRBD2. The germline V gene encodes CDR1 SGDLS and CDR2 YYNGEE. Trimming took 0 bases from V and 0 from J; bases not matched to a gene: 9. The CDR3 is made up of 17 amino acids. Together with reference TRBV9 and TRBJ2-7, the CDR3 gives the full variable domain: DSGVTQTPKHLITATGQRVTLRCSPRSGDLSVYWYQQSLDQGLQFLIQYYNGEERAKGNILERFSAQQFPDLHSELNLSSLELGDSALYFCASSVGLAGLYSYEQYFGPGTRLTVT.

The J gene is TRBJ2-7, the V gene TRBV5-1; D gene unclear. The CDR3 length is 14 residues. Per germline, CDR1 SGHRS and CDR2 YFSETQ. Between the trimmed V and J ends, which lost 0 bases and 3 bases, there was a span of 10 bases. The CDR3 loop reads CASSLEARSYEQYF. CDR3 sequence (DNA): TGCGCCAGCAGCTTGGAGGCCAGGAGCTACGAGCAGTACTTC.

The chain has TRBV6-5 and TRBJ2-7; no reliable D call. V gave up 0 bases and J gave up 5 bases, with 2 bases separating them. CDR3 length: 11 amino acids. Germline CDR1 reads MNHEY; CDR2 reads SVGAGI. The CDR3 region has the DNA TGTGCCAGCAGTTACTCGGACGAGCAGTACTTC. This gives the protein CASSYSDEQYF.

This clone was picked up a small number of times. The V and J genes are TRBV10-3 and TRBJ1-2, with a possible D match to TRBD1 (6 bases). The CDR3 is 15 residues long. The V and J ends lost 8 bases and 6 bases respectively, with 22 bases between them. Germline loops: CDR1 ENHRY, CDR2 SYGVKD. CDR3 coding DNA: TGTGCCATCGGGGCCCGCTCGGACAGCTTCAATGGCTACACCTTC. It is translated as CAIGARSDSFNGYTF.

This clone has more than one count but fewer than ten. The V call is TRBV30, the J call TRBJ2-1; 11 bases are shared with TRBD2. Germline trimming cut 7 bases from V and 1 base from J; bases unmatched to any gene: 3. The CDR3 length is 14 residues. CDR1 is GTSNPN and CDR2 is SVGIG in the germline V gene (reference sequence). The CDR3 DNA reads as TGTGCCTTCCTAGCGGGAGGATCCTACAATGAGCAGTTCTTC. It is translated as CAFLAGGSYNEQFF.

The chain employs TRBV7-8 and TRBJ2-7; D call uncertain. V was cut by 1 base and J by 11 bases, with 9 bases left in between. This CDR3 comprises 11 residues. CDR1 SGHVS and CDR2 FQNEAQ come from the germline V gene. CDR3 DNA sequence: TGTGCCAGCAGCTTAGAGGGAAACGAGTACTTC. It is translated as CASSLEGNEYF.

This clone was found once. This chain links TRBV30 with TRBJ1-4; D unclear. The germline V gene encodes CDR1 GTSNPN and CDR2 SVGIG (reference sequence). V lost 2 bases, J lost 6 bases, and 10 bases lay in between. The CDR3 contains 13 residues. The CDR3 reads CAWSKNGDEKLFF. CDR3 in DNA: TGTGCCTGGAGTAAGAATGGGGATGAAAAACTGTTTTTT.

The chain recombines TRBV7-2 with TRBJ2-7; 7 bases line up with TRBD1. Trimming removed 4 bases from V and 5 bases from J; junction bases left unmatched: 11. Germline CDR1 is SGHTA and CDR2 is FQGNSA. There are 15 residues in the CDR3. CDR3 in amino acids: CASSSAGGLGNEQYF. CDR3 sequence (DNA): TGTGCCAGCAGCTCAGCAGGGGGATTGGGGAACGAGCAGTACTTC.

In DNA, the CDR3 is TGTGCCAGCAGTTACGGAGGGTCGGGGGACTACGAGCAGTACTTC. It translates to CASSYGGSGDYEQYF. V usage is TRBV6-5 and J usage is TRBJ2-7; weak D call: TRBD2 (6 bases). Per the germline V gene, CDR1 is MNHEY and CDR2 is SVGAGI. The CDR3 covers 15 residues. V shed 2 bases and J shed 3 bases, with 14 bases lying between them.

The CDR3 loop reads CASSQQADRMDEQYF. The CDR3 nucleotides read TGCGCCAGCAGTCAACAGGCCGACCGTATGGACGAGCAGTACTTC. The genes are TRBV23-1 and TRBJ2-7; D gene ambiguous. TRBV23-1 is placed among ORFs of uncertain function. The ends were cut back, 2 bases at V and 5 bases at J, with 16 bases in the middle. CDR3 size: 15 residues.

This clone was recorded once. This chain links TRBV5-6 with TRBJ2-1; D may be TRBD1 or TRBD2 (5 bases each). V shed 3 bases and J shed 2 bases, with 18 bases lying between them. Germline-derived CDR1 and CDR2 are SGHDT and YYEEEE. The CDR3 loop spans 17 amino acids. CDR3 sequence reads: CASSSQTGTETYNEQFF. The CDR3 region has the DNA TGTGCCAGCAGCTCACAAACCGGGACCGAGACCTACAATGAGCAGTTCTTC.

This clone was recorded a few times. The rearrangement joins TRBV28 to TRBJ2-6, with a tentative D call TRBD2 (6 bases). Germline V gene lookup returns CDR1 MDHEN and CDR2 SYDVKM. Trimming shortened V by 4 bases and J by 0 bases, and 10 bases separated the two germline ends. CDR3 length equals 16 residues. The CDR3 is CASSSGEASGANVLTF. CDR3 nucleotides: TGTGCCAGCAGTTCGGGGGAGGCCTCTGGGGCCAACGTCCTGACTTTC.

This chain links TRBV30 with TRBJ1-5, with D perhaps TRBD1 (5 bases). The V end was cut by 1 base, the J end by 2 bases, with 15 bases between. This CDR3 has 16 residues. Germline V gives CDR1 GTSNPN, CDR2 SVGIG (reference sequence). Here the CDR3 reads CAWSASGSFGNQPQHF. CDR3 bases: TGTGCCTGGAGTGCGTCAGGGTCTTTTGGCAATCAGCCCCAGCATTTT.

CDR3 amino acids: CASSGEREQYF. CDR3 bases: TGTGCCAGCAGCGGGGAGCGCGAGCAGTACTTC. The rearrangement joins TRBV7-9 to TRBJ2-7, with D possibly matching TRBD2 (5 bases). V was pared by 5 bases and J by 6 bases, with 8 bases between. Germline V gene sequence: CDR1 SEHNR, CDR2 FQNEAQ (reference sequence). This CDR3 has 11 amino acids.